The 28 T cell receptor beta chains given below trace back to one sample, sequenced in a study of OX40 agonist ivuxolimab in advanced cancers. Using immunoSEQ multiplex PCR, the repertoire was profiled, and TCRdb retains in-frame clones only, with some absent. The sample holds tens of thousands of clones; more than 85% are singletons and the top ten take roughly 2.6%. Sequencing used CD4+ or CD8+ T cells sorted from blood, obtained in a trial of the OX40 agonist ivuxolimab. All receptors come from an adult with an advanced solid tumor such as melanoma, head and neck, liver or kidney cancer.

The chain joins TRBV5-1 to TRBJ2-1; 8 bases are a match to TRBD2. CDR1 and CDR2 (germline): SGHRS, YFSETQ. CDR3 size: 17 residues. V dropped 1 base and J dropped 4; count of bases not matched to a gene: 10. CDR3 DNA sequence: TGCGCCAGCAGCTTGTTACTCCAGGCTAGCGGGTACAATGAGCAGTTCTTC. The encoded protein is CASSLLLQASGYNEQFF.

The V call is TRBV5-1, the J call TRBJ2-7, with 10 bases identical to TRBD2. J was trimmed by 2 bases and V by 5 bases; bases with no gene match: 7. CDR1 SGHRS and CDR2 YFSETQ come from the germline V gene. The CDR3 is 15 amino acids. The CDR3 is CASRPPGTSAYEQYF. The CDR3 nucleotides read TGCGCCAGCAGACCTCCCGGGACTAGCGCCTACGAGCAGTACTTC. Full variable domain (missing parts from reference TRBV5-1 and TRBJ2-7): KAGVTQTPRYLIKTRGQQVTLSCSPISGHRSVSWYQQTPGQGLQFLFEYFSETQRNKGNFPGRFSGRQFSNSRSEMNVSTLELGDSALYLCASRPPGTSAYEQYFGPGTRLTVT.

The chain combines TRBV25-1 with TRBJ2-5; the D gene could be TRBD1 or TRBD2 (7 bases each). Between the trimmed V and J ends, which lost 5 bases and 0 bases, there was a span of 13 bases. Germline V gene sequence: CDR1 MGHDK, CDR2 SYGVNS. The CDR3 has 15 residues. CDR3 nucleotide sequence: TGTGCCAGCAGTCTACAGGGGACTAACCAAGAGACCCAGTACTTC. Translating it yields CASSLQGTNQETQYF. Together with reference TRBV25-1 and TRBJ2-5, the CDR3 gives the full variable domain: EADIYQTPRYLVIGTGKKITLECSQTMGHDKMYWYQQDPGMELHLIHYSYGVNSTEKGDLSSESTVSRIRTEHFPLTLESARPSHTSQYLCASSLQGTNQETQYFGPGTRLLVL.

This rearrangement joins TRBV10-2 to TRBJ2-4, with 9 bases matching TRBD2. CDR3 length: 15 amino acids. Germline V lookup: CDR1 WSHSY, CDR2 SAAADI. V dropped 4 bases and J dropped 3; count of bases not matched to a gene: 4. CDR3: CASSATSGGKNIQYF. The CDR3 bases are TGCGCCAGCAGTGCGACTAGCGGAGGCAAAAACATTCAGTACTTC.

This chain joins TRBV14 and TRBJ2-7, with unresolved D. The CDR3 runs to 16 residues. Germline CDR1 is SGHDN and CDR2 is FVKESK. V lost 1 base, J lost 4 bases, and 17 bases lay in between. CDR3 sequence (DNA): TGTGCCAGCAGCCAAGCCTCCGGGTTCCTAGGGTACGAGCAGTACTTC. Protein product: CASSQASGFLGYEQYF.

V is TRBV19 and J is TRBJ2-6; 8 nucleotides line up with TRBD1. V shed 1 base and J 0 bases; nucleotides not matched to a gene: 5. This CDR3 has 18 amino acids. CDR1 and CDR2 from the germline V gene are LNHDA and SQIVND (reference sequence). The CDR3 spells CASSIVGTGTSGANVLTF. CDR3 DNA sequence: TGTGCCAGTAGTATAGTGGGGACAGGAACCTCTGGGGCCAACGTCCTGACTTTC.

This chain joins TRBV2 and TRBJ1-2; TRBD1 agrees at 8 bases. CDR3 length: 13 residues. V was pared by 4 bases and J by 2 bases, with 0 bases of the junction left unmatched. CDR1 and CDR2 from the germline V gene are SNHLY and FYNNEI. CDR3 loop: CASSGTGNYGYTF. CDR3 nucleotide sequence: TGTGCCAGCAGTGGGACAGGGAACTATGGCTACACCTTC.

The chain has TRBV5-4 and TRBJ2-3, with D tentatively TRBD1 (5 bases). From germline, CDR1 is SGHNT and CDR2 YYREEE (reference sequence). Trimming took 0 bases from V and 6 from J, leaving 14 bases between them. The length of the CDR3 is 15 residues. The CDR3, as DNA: TGTGCCAGCAGCTTGGCGGGCCAGGGAACGGATACGCAGTATTTT. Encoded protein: CASSLAGQGTDTQYF.

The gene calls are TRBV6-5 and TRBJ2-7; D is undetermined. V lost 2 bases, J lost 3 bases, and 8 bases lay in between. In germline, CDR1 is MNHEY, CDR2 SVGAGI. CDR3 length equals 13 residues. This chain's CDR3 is CASSYRSNYEQYF. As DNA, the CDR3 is TGTGCCAGCAGTTACCGTTCCAACTACGAGCAGTACTTC.

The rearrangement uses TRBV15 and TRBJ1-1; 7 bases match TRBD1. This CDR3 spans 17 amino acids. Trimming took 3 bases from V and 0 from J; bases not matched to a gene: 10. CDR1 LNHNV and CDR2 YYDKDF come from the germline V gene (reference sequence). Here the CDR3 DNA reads TGTGCCACCAGCAGTGAGCCGACAGGGAACATGAACACTGAAGCTTTCTTT. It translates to CATSSEPTGNMNTEAFF.

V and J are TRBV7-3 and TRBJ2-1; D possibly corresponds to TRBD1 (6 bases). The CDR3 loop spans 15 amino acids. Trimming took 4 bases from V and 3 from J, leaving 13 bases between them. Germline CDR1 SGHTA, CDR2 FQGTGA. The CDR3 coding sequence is TGTGCCAGCAGCTCGGACAGTTTTAGCTACAATGAGCAGTTCTTC. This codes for CASSSDSFSYNEQFF.

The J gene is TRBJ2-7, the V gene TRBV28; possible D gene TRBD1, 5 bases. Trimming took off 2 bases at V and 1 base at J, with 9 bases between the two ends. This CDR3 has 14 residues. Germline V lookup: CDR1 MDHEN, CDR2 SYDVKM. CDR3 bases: TGTGCCAGCAGTTTACCTCAGGGTTCCTACGAGCAGTACTTC. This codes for CASSLPQGSYEQYF.

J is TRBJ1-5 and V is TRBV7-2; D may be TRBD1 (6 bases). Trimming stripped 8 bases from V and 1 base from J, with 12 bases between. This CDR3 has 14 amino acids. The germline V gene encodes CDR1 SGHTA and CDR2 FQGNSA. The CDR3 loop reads CASARGQSNQPQHF. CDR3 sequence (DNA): TGTGCCAGCGCCCGGGGGCAGAGCAATCAGCCCCAGCATTTT.

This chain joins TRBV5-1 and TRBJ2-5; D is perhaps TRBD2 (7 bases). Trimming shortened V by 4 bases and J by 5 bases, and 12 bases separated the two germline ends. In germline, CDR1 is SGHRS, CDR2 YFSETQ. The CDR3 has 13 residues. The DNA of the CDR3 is TGCGCCAGCAGCGTCGCGGGGGCTGAGACCCAGTACTTC. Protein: CASSVAGAETQYF.

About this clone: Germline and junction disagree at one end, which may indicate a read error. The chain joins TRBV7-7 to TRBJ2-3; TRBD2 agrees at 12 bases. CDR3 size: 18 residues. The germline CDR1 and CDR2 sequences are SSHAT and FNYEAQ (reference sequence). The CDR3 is CASSRGLAGSASTDTQYF. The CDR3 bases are TGTGCTAGCAGTCGCGGACTAGCGGGATCGGCTAGCACAGATACGCAGTATTTT.

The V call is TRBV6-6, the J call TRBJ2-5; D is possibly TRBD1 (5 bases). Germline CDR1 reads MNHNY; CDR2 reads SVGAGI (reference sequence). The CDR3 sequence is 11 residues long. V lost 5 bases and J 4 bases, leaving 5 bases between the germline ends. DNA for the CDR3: TGTGCCAGCAGTCAGGGAGAGACCCAGTACTTC. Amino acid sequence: CASSQGETQYF.

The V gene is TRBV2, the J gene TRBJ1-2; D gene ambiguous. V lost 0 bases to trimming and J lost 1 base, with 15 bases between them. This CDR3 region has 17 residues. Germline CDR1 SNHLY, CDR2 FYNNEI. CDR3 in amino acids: CASSEALGYPSNYGYTF. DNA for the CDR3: TGTGCCAGCAGTGAAGCGCTCGGGTACCCTAGTAACTATGGCTACACCTTC.

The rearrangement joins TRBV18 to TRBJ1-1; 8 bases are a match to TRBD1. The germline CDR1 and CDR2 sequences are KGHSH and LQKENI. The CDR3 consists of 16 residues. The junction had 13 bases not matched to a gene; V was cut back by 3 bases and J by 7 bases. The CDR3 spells CASSPTEGTGASEAFF. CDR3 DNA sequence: TGTGCCAGCTCACCGACCGAAGGGACAGGCGCAAGTGAAGCTTTCTTT.

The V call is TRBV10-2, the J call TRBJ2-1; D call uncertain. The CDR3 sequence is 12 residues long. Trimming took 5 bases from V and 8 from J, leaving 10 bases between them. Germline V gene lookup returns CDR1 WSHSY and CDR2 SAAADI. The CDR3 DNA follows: TGCGCCAGCAGTATCAGGTTACATGAGCAGTTCTTC. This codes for CASSIRLHEQFF.

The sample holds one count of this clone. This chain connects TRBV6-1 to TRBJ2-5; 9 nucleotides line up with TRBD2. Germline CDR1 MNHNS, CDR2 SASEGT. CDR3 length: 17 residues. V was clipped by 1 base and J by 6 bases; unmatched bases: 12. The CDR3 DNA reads TGTGCCAGCAGTGAAGGGTCCTACGCGGGAGGGCCAAAGACCCAGTACTTC. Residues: CASSEGSYAGGPKTQYF.

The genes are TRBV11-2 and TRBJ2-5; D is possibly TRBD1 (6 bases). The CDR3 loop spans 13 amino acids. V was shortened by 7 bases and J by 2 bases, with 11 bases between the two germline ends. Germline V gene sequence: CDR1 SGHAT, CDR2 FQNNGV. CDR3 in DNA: TGTGCCAGCAACCACGGGACACAAGAGACCCAGTACTTC. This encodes CASNHGTQETQYF.

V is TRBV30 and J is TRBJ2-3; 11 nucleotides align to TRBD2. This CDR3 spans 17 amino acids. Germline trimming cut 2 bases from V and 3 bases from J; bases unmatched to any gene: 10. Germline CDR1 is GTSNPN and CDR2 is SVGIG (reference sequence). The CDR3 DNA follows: TGTGCCTGGAGTAGGGCTAGCGGGAGGTGGGGAACAGATACGCAGTATTTT. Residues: CAWSRASGRWGTDTQYF.

The CDR3 region is CASSSTGADTQYF. The CDR3 DNA reads as TGTGCCAGTAGCAGTACGGGAGCAGATACGCAGTATTTT. V gene TRBV19 combines with J gene TRBJ2-3; D might be TRBD2 (6 bases). Trimming pared 6 bases from V and 4 bases from J, leaving 11 bases between. The CDR3 consists of 13 residues. Germline CDR1 LNHDA, CDR2 SQIVND (reference sequence). The entire variable domain, with the rest obtained from reference TRBV19 and TRBJ2-3, is as follows: DGGITQSPKYLFRKEGQNVTLSCEQNLNHDAMYWYRQDPGQGLRLIYYSQIVNDFQKGDIAEGYSVSREKKESFPLTVTSAQKNPTAFYLCASSSTGADTQYFGPGTRLTVL.

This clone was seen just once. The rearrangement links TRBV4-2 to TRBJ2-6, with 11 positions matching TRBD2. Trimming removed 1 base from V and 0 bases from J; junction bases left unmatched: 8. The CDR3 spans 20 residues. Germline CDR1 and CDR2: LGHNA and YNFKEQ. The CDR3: CASSQVSGLADSSGANVLTF. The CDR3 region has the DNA TGTGCCAGCAGCCAAGTGTCGGGACTAGCGGATTCCTCTGGGGCCAACGTCCTGACTTTC.

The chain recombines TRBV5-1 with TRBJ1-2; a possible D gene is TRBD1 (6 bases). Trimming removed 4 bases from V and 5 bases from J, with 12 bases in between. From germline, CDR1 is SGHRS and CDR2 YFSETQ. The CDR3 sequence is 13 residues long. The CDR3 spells CASSSTGPYGYTF. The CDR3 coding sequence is TGCGCCAGCAGCAGTACAGGGCCGTATGGCTACACCTTC.

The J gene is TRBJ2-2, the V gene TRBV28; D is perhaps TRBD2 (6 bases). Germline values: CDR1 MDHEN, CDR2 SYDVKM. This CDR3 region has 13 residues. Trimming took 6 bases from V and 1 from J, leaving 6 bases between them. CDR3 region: CASRGGNTGELFF. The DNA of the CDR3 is TGTGCCAGCAGGGGGGGGAACACCGGGGAGCTGTTTTTT.

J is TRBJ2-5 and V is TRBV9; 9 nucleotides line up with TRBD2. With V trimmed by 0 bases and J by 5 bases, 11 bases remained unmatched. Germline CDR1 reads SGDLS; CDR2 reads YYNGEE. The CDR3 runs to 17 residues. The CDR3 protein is CASSVGQLAGKAETQYF. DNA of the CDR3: TGTGCCAGCAGCGTAGGCCAGCTAGCGGGAAAGGCGGAGACCCAGTACTTC.

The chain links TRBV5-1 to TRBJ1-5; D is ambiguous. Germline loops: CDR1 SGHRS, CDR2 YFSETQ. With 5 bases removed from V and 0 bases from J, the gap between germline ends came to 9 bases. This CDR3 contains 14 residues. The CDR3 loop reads CASSQDGSNQPQHF. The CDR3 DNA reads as TGCGCCAGCAGTCAGGACGGTAGCAATCAGCCCCAGCATTTT. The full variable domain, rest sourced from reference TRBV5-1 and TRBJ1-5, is KAGVTQTPRYLIKTRGQQVTLSCSPISGHRSVSWYQQTPGQGLQFLFEYFSETQRNKGNFPGRFSGRQFSNSRSEMNVSTLELGDSALYLCASSQDGSNQPQHFGDGTRLSIL.